These T cell receptor beta chains were read from a single sample in a study of robustness of blood B and T cell sequencing. TCRdb itself ran the PCR reads through MiXCR, one entry per CDR3 protein. Of around 1,600 distinct CDR3 sequences in the sample, roughly 62% are singletons; the top ten hold 35% to 45%. Sequencing used peripheral blood. These TCRs come from a human donor in good health. The CDR3 runs from the conserved cysteine through the conserved F or W.

V gene	J gene	CDR3 protein
TRBV3-1	TRBJ2-1	CVSSQGGGRLIF
TRBV29-1	TRBJ2-3	CSVRYQTDTQYF
TRBV5-6	TRBJ2-6	CASSLPAGANVLTF
TRBV13	TRBJ1-1	CASSLRGDTEAFF
TRBV12-3/TRBV12-4	TRBJ2-3	CASSLDSTDTQYF
TRBV14	TRBJ2-2	CASSQRGSRAGELFF
TRBV7-9	TRBJ1-6	CASSLAVGIDSPLHF
TRBV5-1	TRBJ2-7	CASSLETGAGTQYF
TRBV6-4	TRBJ2-1	CASSPLAGAINEQFF
TRBV6-5	TRBJ2-7	CASSPRVIGEQYF
TRBV5-1	TRBJ2-3	CASSAGQPSTDTQYF
TRBV5-5	TRBJ2-7	CASSFPGQGNEQYF
TRBV20-1	TRBJ2-5	CSAGGLKETQYF
TRBV19	TRBJ1-6	CASSPQGLGYSPLHF
TRBV5-5	TRBJ2-7	CASSYMDLDYEQYF
TRBV5-1	TRBJ1-6	CASSSGQGTEPLHF
TRBV9	TRBJ2-1	CASSVGWDRVYEQFF
TRBV24-1	TRBJ1-1	CATSGPKTEAFF
TRBV6-1	TRBJ1-2	CASSIGQAYGYTF
TRBV4-1	TRBJ2-7	CASSHGHGRGTHYEQYF